This entry features one T cell receptor beta chain sequence. This entry comes from a study of blood T cells in healthy people across ages. The second PCR ran about 7 to 12 cycles with a sample-barcoded 5' primer and J-beta primers. TCRdb analysed the 5' RACE reads with MiXCR anew, one entry per CDR3 protein. The sample has 450,000 to 700,000 distinct CDR3 sequences; 27% are singletons. V was clipped by 5 bases and J by 0 bases, with 11 bases between them. CDR3 length: 14 residues. Germline lookup yields CDR1 SGHRS and CDR2 YFSETQ. The sequence was obtained from a woman aged 70-85 years in good health. What was sequenced was blood. This chain joins TRBV5-1 and TRBJ2-5; D may be TRBD1 or TRBD2 (5 bases each). The CDR3 DNA sequence: TGCGCCAGCAGGACGGGACGCTACCAAGAGACCCAGTACTTC. Amino acids: CASRTGRYQETQYF.